These 30 T cell receptor beta chains came from one sample sequenced in a study of tumor and adjacent non-tumor tissue in lung cancer. No cell sorting was done before RNA was extracted from the tissue. This non-tumor lung sample came from over 3 cm beyond the tumor edge. Three rounds of nested PCR, following a modified ARM-PCR protocol, produced the TCRbeta library. Using its own MiXCR run on the multiplex PCR reads, TCRdb lists one record per CDR3 protein. The table has approximately 66,000 distinct CDR3 sequences, roughly two thirds seen once; the top ten hold around 29%. The sample comprised distant non-tumor lung tissue. These receptors originate from a man aged 65-85 years with non-small cell lung cancer.

To note about this clonotype: This may be a read error: a much more frequent sequence differs by one nucleotide. CDR3 sequence: CASSPKRQGMGYGYTF. CDR3 bases: TGTGCCAGCAGCCCGAAACGACAGGGGATGGGCTATGGCTACACCTTC. The chain employs TRBV5-6 and TRBJ1-2, with TRBD1 matching 8 bases. Germline V gene lookup returns CDR1 SGHDT and CDR2 YYEEEE. The CDR3 sequence is 16 residues long. The J segment lost 4 bases and the V segment lost 4 bases, leaving 12 bases of the junction unmatched.

The sample holds one count of this clonotype. A read error may account for a junction end that differs from germline. The chain is built from TRBV12-3 or TRBV12-4 and TRBJ1-5; D gene uncertain. The CDR3 consists of 13 residues. The CDR3 DNA sequence: TGTGCCAGCAGCCAAAGTATCAATCAGCCCCATCATTTT. Translating it yields CASSQSINQPHHF.

The J gene is TRBJ2-7, the V gene TRBV6-6, with 11 bases matching TRBD2. The V gene's germline CDR1 is MNHNY and CDR2 SVGAGI (reference sequence). With V trimmed by 5 bases and J by 8 bases, 14 bases remained unmatched. There are 16 residues in the CDR3. The CDR3 sequence is CASSGVLAGGLYKQYF. CDR3 in DNA: TGTGCCAGCAGTGGGGTCCTAGCGGGAGGTTTATACAAGCAGTACTTC.

The rearrangement uses TRBV24-1 and TRBJ2-5; D possibly uses TRBD1 or TRBD2 (5 bases each). Germline CDR1 and CDR2: KGHDR and SFDVKD. The CDR3 length is 12 residues. V gave up 7 bases and J gave up 7 bases, with 12 bases separating them. The CDR3 spells CATRDEGTTQYF. For the CDR3, the DNA is TGTGCCACCAGGGACGAGGGGACGACCCAGTACTTC.

This chain uses TRBV5-3 with TRBJ2-1; the match to TRBD2 covers 12 bases. TRBV5-3 falls under the ORF class, with uncertain function. V lost 5 bases and J lost 8; bases outside the gene matches: 8. The CDR3 runs 15 residues. This chain's CDR3 is CARSTLAGGLYEQFF. CDR3 sequence (DNA): TGTGCCAGAAGTACACTAGCGGGGGGACTCTATGAGCAGTTCTTC.

The chain combines TRBV12-1 with TRBJ2-5; no DNA check was done on the table's D call, TRBD2. TRBV12-1 is a pseudogene segment. The CDR3 covers 15 residues. In nucleotides, the CDR3 is TGTGCCAGCAGCTTGGGACTAGCGGGATGGGGGACCCAGTACTTC. Translated, it gives CASSLGLAGWGTQYF.

Only a few counts were recorded for this clonotype. The chain couples TRBV5-1 to TRBJ2-7, with D possibly being TRBD1 (5 bases). The CDR3 has 15 amino acids. The V and J ends lost 5 bases and 0 bases respectively, with 15 bases between them. Germline V CDR1 and CDR2: SGHRS, YFSETQ. The CDR3 DNA reads as TGCGCCAGCAGACCCGACAGCTTCAGCTCCTACGAGCAGTACTTC. Its translation is CASRPDSFSSYEQYF.

This clonotype was counted between two and nine times. The junction and the germline gene differ at one end; a read error may be behind it. This sequence joins TRBV5-4 and TRBJ2-3, with unresolved D. The CDR3 has 13 amino acids. The germline CDR1 and CDR2 sequences are SGHNT and YYREEE (reference sequence). The DNA for the CDR3 is TGTGCCAGCAGCTCTTCCTACACAGATACGCGGTATTTT. This gives the protein CASSSSYTDTRYF.

The V and J genes are TRBV11-2 and TRBJ1-1; D not resolved. V lost 10 bases and J lost 4, with 19 bases in between. Germline assignment: CDR1 SGHAT and CDR2 FQNNGV. There are 14 residues in the CDR3. The CDR3 DNA is TGTGCCAACAACTTAGGTGGGGTCGGCACTGAAGCTTTCTTT. This sequence encodes CANNLGGVGTEAFF. Based on the CDR3 plus reference TRBV11-2 and TRBJ1-1, the full variable domain is EAGVAQSPRYKIIEKRQSVAFWCNPISGHATLYWYQQILGQGPKLLIQFQNNGVVDDSQLPKDRFSAERLKGVDSTLKIQPAKLEDSAVYLCANNLGGVGTEAFFGQGTRLTVV.

The chain uses TRBV7-8 and TRBJ2-3; possibly TRBD2 for D (5 bases). Germline CDR1 reads SGHVS; CDR2 reads FQNEAQ. The ends were cut back, 6 bases at V and 4 bases at J, with 20 bases in the middle. The CDR3 spans 16 residues. CDR3 DNA sequence: TGTGCCAGCAGTCCCGCAGCGAGGGCTGGCCCAGATACGCAGTATTTT. Translation: CASSPAARAGPDTQYF. The whole variable domain, remainder taken from reference TRBV7-8 and TRBJ2-3, is GAGVSQSPRYKVAKRGQDVALRCDPISGHVSLFWYQQALGQGPEFLTYFQNEAQLDKSGLPSDRFFAERPEGSVSTLKIQRTQQEDSAVYLCASSPAARAGPDTQYFGPGTRLTVL.

This clonotype has at least ten counts. The CDR3 protein is CASSQDSSYGYTF. CDR3 in DNA: TGTGCCAGCAGCCAGGACAGTTCATATGGCTACACCTTC. The V and J genes are TRBV7-9 and TRBJ1-2; D possibly corresponds to TRBD1 (6 bases). This CDR3 is built from 13 residues. V lost 5 bases and J 5 bases, leaving 12 bases between the germline ends. The germline V gene encodes CDR1 SEHNR and CDR2 FQNEAQ (reference sequence).

To note about this clonotype: A single base separates this from a much larger clone, so it may be a read error. CDR3 sequence (DNA): TGTGCCAGTTCGGGACAGGGGGATCGTGGTAGTAGATCCTACAATGAGCAGTTCTTC. Encoded protein: CASSGQGDRGSRSYNEQFF. The chain joins TRBV6-1 to TRBJ2-1; 11 nucleotides agree with TRBD1. Germline trimming cut 9 bases from V and 1 base from J; bases unmatched to any gene: 17. The CDR3 totals 19 residues. CDR1 is MNHNS and CDR2 is SASEGT in the germline V gene.

Notes on this clonotype: A read error may explain this, as a much larger clone is one base away. Without the conserved terminal phenylalanine or tryptophan, this CDR3 likely stems from a read error. This chain uses TRBV6-5 with TRBJ2-3; 9 positions agree with TRBD1. V lost 4 bases and J lost 2; bases outside the gene matches: 4. The CDR3 spans 15 residues. Germline V gene lookup returns CDR1 MNHEY and CDR2 SVGAGI. The CDR3 sequence is CASSSLQGATDTQYY. CDR3 bases: TGTGCCAGCAGTTCCTTACAGGGGGCCACAGATACGCAGTATTAT.

This clonotype has only one observation. It may be a read error: a sequence one base away is much more abundant. The chain is built from TRBV6-1 and TRBJ2-7, with a tentative D call TRBD1 (5 bases). The germline gives CDR1 MNHNS, CDR2 SASEGT. CDR3 size: 16 residues. The chain's CDR3 is CVSSEAGWGPRCEQYF. The CDR3 coding sequence is TGTGTCAGCAGTGAAGCTGGGTGGGGCCCCAGGTGCGAGCAGTACTTC.

This clonotype was seen at least ten times. V gene TRBV12-3 or TRBV12-4 combines with J gene TRBJ1-1; 9 nucleotides match TRBD1. CDR3 length: 13 amino acids. With V trimmed by 4 bases and J by 4 bases, 1 base remained unmatched. CDR3 sequence: CASSSTGGTEAFF. CDR3 sequence (DNA): TGTGCCAGCAGTTCGACAGGGGGCACTGAAGCTTTCTTT.

This clonotype was detected once. The junction departs from germline at one end; a sequencing error may be responsible. The rearrangement uses TRBV5-4 and TRBJ2-2; D is perhaps TRBD1 or TRBD2 (6 bases each). Germline lookup yields CDR1 SGHNT and CDR2 YYREEE (reference sequence). The CDR3 is 14 residues long. CDR3 amino acids: CGSSLPGAAGELFF. The CDR3 bases are TGTGGCAGCAGCCTTCCGGGGGCGGCCGGGGAGCTGTTTTTT. Combining the CDR3 with reference TRBV5-4 and TRBJ2-2 gives the whole variable domain ETGVTQSPTHLIKTRGQQVTLRCSSQSGHNTVSWYQQALGQGPQFIFQYYREEENGRGNFPPRFSGLQFPNYSSELNVNALELDDSALYLCGSSLPGAAGELFFGEGSRLTVL.

CDR3 sequence reads: CALDAELFF. The CDR3 DNA follows: TGCGCCCTGGACGCGGAGCTGTTTTTT. The chain combines TRBV10-1 with TRBJ2-2; D is uncertain. This CDR3 comprises 9 residues. CDR1 and CDR2 (germline): WNHNN, SYGVQD (reference sequence). V was cut by 11 bases and J by 10 bases, with 8 bases left in between.

This clonotype appeared many times. The rearrangement joins TRBV30 to TRBJ2-5; 11 bases match TRBD2. CDR1 GTSNPN and CDR2 SVGIG come from the germline V gene (reference sequence). V was clipped by 0 bases and J by 3 bases; unmatched bases: 6. CDR3 size: 16 residues. CDR3: CAWSVRLAGGKETQYF. CDR3 DNA: TGTGCCTGGAGTGTCCGGCTAGCGGGGGGAAAAGAGACCCAGTACTTC.

The chain has TRBV5-1 and TRBJ2-1, with 10 bases that match TRBD2. The V segment lost 4 bases and the J segment 9 bases; nucleotides outside the gene matches: 10. Germline assignment: CDR1 SGHRS and CDR2 YFSETQ. The CDR3 extends over 15 amino acids. The CDR3 sequence is CASSMWSGGAPEQFF. The CDR3 nucleotides read TGCGCCAGCAGCATGTGGAGCGGGGGGGCCCCTGAGCAGTTCTTC.

V is TRBV20-1 and J is TRBJ1-3; D is ambiguous. CDR3 length: 13 amino acids. The germline V and J ends were trimmed by 6 bases and 4 bases, with 13 bases remaining between them. CDR1 DFQATT and CDR2 SNEGSKA come from the germline V gene (reference sequence). The CDR3 protein is CSAQPGPGNTIYF. DNA of the CDR3: TGCAGTGCCCAACCCGGACCGGGAAACACCATATATTTT.

The V and J genes are TRBV7-9 and TRBJ2-5, with 10 bases matching TRBD2. V lost 4 bases and J lost 2; bases outside the gene matches: 4. The CDR3 length is 15 residues. Germline-derived CDR1 and CDR2 are SEHNR and FQNEAQ (reference sequence). In DNA form, the CDR3 reads TGTGCCAGCAGCTCCTTAGCGGGGGGACAAGAGACCCAGTACTTC. Translated, it gives CASSSLAGGQETQYF.

A word on this clonotype: At one end the junction does not follow the germline gene, possibly because of a read error. The chain couples TRBV29-1 to TRBJ1-3; D is undetermined. Germline V gene sequence: CDR1 SQVTM, CDR2 ANQGSEA. This CDR3 has 11 residues. The chain's CDR3 is CSVDDLYTIYF. Written as DNA, the CDR3 is TGCAGTGTTGATGACTTATACACCATATATTTT.

This clonotype was picked up one time. The junction does not match germline at one end; this may be a read error. The V and J genes are TRBV12-3 or TRBV12-4 and TRBJ2-7, with D perhaps TRBD1 (6 bases). The CDR3 has 13 residues. The chain's CDR3 is CVSGRAGDYEQYF. Written as DNA, the CDR3 is TGTGTCAGCGGCCGGGCAGGGGACTACGAGCAGTACTTC.

About this clonotype: Compared with germline, one end of the junction differs, possibly owing to a read error. The chain employs TRBV11-2 and TRBJ2-7; D may be TRBD2 (6 bases). The CDR3 is made up of 15 amino acids. CDR1 SGHAT and CDR2 FQNNGV come from the germline V gene. The CDR3 loop is CVSSLAAGTHYEQYF. The CDR3 DNA follows: TGTGTCAGCAGCTTAGCCGCCGGGACTCACTACGAGCAGTACTTC.

A remark on this clonotype: A junction boundary mismatches the germline segment, possibly from a read error. V is TRBV6-1 and J is TRBJ2-2, with D possibly TRBD1 on 6 matching bases. Germline V gene data show CDR1 as MNHNS and CDR2 as SASEGT. CDR3 length equals 15 residues. In nucleotides, the CDR3 is TGTACCAGCAGGCCCAGGGGATTGGGCCCCGGGGAGCTGTTTTTT. This codes for CTSRPRGLGPGELFF.

This clonotype was detected only a few times. A much larger clone sits a single nucleotide away, making a read error possible. The chain carries TRBV10-3 and TRBJ1-4; no definite D call. The length of the CDR3 is 15 residues. CDR1 is ENHRY and CDR2 is SYGVKD in the germline V gene. The ends were cut back, 3 bases at V and 4 bases at J, with 12 bases in the middle. In DNA form, the CDR3 reads TGTGCCATCAGTGATCGGGCCCCCCGTAATGAAAAACTGTTTTTT. Translated, it gives CAISDRAPRNEKLFF.

The rearrangement uses TRBV28 and TRBJ1-2; perhaps TRBD1 as D (6 bases). This CDR3 is 14 amino acids long. V was pared by 6 bases and J by 8 bases, with 19 bases between. Germline CDR1 and CDR2: MDHEN and SYDVKM. CDR3 sequence reads: CASRPGARPSGYTF. DNA of the CDR3: TGTGCCAGCAGGCCAGGGGCCCGCCCTTCGGGCTACACCTTC.

Turning to this clonotype: This clone may be a read error of a much larger clone one base away. The V call is TRBV20-1, the J call TRBJ2-2; 12 nucleotides align to TRBD2. Trimming took 4 bases from V and 7 from J; bases not matched to a gene: 7. The CDR3 spans 15 residues. Germline CDR1 is DFQATT and CDR2 is SNEGSKA (reference sequence). CDR3: CSATWTSGMVGELFF. The DNA for the CDR3 is TGCAGTGCTACCTGGACTAGCGGGATGGTCGGGGAGCTGTTTTTT.

The chain joins TRBV20-1 to TRBJ2-7; D gene unclear. Per germline, CDR1 DFQATT and CDR2 SNEGSKA (reference sequence). V lost 3 bases and J 3 bases, leaving 6 bases between the germline ends. The length of the CDR3 is 11 residues. The CDR3 nucleotides read TGCAGTGCTAGTACACGCTACGAGCAGTACTTC. This codes for CSASTRYEQYF.

Remarks on this clonotype: Possible read error: a much larger clone is one base away. The genes are TRBV5-4 and TRBJ1-4; D is perhaps TRBD1 (6 bases). V lost 7 bases and J 0 bases, leaving 16 bases between the germline ends. Germline V lookup: CDR1 SGHNT, CDR2 YYREEE (reference sequence). The CDR3 is made up of 16 amino acids. In nucleotides, the CDR3 is TGTGCCAGCGGCGTCGGAGGGACAACAACTAATGAAAAACTGTTTTTT. Its protein is CASGVGGTTTNEKLFF. Filled out from reference TRBV5-4 and TRBJ1-4, the complete variable domain reads ETGVTQSPTHLIKTRGQQVTLRCSSQSGHNTVSWYQQALGQGPQFIFQYYREEENGRGNFPPRFSGLQFPNYSSELNVNALELDDSALYLCASGVGGTTTNEKLFFGSGTQLSVL.